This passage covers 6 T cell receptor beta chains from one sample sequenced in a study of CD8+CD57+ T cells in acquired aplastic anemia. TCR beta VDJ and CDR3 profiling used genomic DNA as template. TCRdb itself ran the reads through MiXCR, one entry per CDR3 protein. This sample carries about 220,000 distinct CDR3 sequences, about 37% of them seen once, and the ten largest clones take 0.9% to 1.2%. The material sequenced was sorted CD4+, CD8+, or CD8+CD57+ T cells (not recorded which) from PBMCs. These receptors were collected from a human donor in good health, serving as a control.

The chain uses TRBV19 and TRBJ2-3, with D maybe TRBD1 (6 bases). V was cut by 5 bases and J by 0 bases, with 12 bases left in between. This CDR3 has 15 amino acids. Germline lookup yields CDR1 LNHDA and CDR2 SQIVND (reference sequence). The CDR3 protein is CASSQRQASTDTQYF. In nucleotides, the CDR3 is TGTGCCAGTAGTCAACGACAGGCAAGCACAGATACGCAGTATTTT.

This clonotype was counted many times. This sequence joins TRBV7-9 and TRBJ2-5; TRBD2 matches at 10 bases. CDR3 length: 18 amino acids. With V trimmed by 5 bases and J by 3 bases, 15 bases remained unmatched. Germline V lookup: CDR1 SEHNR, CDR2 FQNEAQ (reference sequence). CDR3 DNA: TGTGCCAGCAGCCGCGAGGGGCTAGCGGGAGTCTATAAAGAGACCCAGTACTTC. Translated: CASSREGLAGVYKETQYF.

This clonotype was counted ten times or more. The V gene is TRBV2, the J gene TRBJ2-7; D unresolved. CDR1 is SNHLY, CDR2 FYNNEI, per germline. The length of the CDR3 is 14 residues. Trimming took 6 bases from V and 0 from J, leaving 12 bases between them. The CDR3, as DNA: TGTGCCAGCAGCCGGAAGCTTAGCTCCTACGAGCAGTACTTC. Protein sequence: CASSRKLSSYEQYF.

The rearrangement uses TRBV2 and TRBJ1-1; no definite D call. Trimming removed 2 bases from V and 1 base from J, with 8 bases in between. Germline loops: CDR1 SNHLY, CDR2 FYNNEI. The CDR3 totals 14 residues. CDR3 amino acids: CASSENVGNTEAFF. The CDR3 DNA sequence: TGTGCCAGCAGTGAAAATGTCGGGAACACTGAAGCTTTCTTT.

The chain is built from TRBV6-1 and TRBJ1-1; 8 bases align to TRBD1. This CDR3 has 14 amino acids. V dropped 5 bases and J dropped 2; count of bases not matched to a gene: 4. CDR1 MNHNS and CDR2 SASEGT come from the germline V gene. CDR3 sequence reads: CASSTTGANTEAFF. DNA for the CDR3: TGTGCCAGCAGTACGACAGGGGCAAACACTGAAGCTTTCTTT.

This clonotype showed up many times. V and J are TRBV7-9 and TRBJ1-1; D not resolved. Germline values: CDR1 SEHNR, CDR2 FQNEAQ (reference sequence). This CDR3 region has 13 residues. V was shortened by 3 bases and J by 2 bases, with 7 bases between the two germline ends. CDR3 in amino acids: CASSFTVNTEAFF. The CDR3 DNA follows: TGTGCCAGCAGCTTTACAGTTAACACTGAAGCTTTCTTT.